The T cell receptor beta chain under discussion was sequenced for a study of T-cell memory formation after mild COVID-19 (dated by TCRdb to the early 2020s). Study-wide context: Most TCR sequence clusters were specific to one of the two donors. T-cell clones expanding and contracting after mild COVID-19 in two donors were tracked by longitudinal TCRalpha and TCRbeta repertoire sequencing. Two young, previously healthy adult volunteers, one female and one male, were included in the cohort. The study at large found these results: Contracting CD4+ clones were located mainly in the CM and EM memory subsets, whereas CD8+ clones were found to be enriched in EMRA. Some responding clones were detected in pre-infection memory, which suggested that pre-existing cross-reactive memory T cells had joined the SARS-CoV-2 response. SARS-CoV-2 specificity of the second-wave clones peaking on day 37 was not confirmed. Only a couple of mild cases were covered in the study, and larger cohorts including severe cases with pre-infection samples were considered necessary. From day 15 to 85, contracting clones showed balanced CD4/CD8 phenotypes, whereas a second wave of clones that expanded from day 15 to 37 leaned towards CD4+.

Counted from cysteine to phenylalanine, this CDR3 has 14 amino acids. Kept here is only the CDR3 DNA, which spans 42 bases and is read in frame from base 1. V and J lose 3 bases and 1 base, and a span of 9 bases separates them. In the germline V gene (reference sequence), CDR1 corresponds to DFQATT and CDR2 to SNEGSKA. Ficoll-Paque density gradient centrifugation was used to isolate PBMCs. The sample was run on an Illumina NovaSeq 6000. Using 5'RACE with constant-segment primers, TCRalpha and TCRbeta cDNA libraries were constructed, with sample barcodes and unique molecular identifiers added in the process. Trizol reagent was used to extract RNA from every sample. Library amplification was performed in two PCR steps, and a second sample barcode and Illumina TruSeq adapters were introduced in the second step. Libraries were sequenced on an Illumina NovaSeq with 2 x 150 bp paired-end reads. As for the authors' bioinformatics: Demultiplexing of reads and collapsing into UMI-guided consensus sequences were performed with migec v1.2.7. Using mixcr v2.1.11, UMI consensuses were aligned to TRA and TRB V and J templates and then assembled into clonotypes. A clonotype was counted as expanded or contracted only if both edgeR and NoisET called the change significant, with noise models trained on biological replicates. For edgeR calls, the cutoffs were a false discovery rate-adjusted p below 0.01 and a log2 fold-change threshold of 1. As an exploratory analysis of dynamics, max-normalized trajectories of the 1000 most abundant clonotypes were examined by PCA with hierarchical clustering. The CD4 or CD8 phenotype of responding clones was assigned using the separately sequenced CD4+ and CD8+ repertoires. The public sequencing data were trimmed at Q25 with fastp and processed into clonotypes with MiXCR by TCRdb, which kept only in-frame beta chains. Here each entry gathers all rows of one CDR3 protein and keeps the most common genes and DNA. TCRdb's processing, not the authors', yielded these V and J calls. For this sample there are fewer than 250,000 distinct CDR3 sequences; over 9.5% appear just once. The ten largest clones capture roughly 3% of the sample.

Ten or more counts support this clonotype. Its antigen specificity is not known. No much larger clone exists at a distance of one base, and base qualities are not known. This receptor was obtained from a man aged 18 to 29 who had mild COVID-19 (a few samples of this study predate the infection). The sample titles of this study are shuffled in the database, so cell type and time point are left out; the donor was told from shared clones. The chain is assembled from TRBV20-1 and TRBJ2-2; 5 matching bases give a weak D call of TRBD2. The specimen was PBMCs or a T cell subset sorted from them (not recorded which). The CDR3: CSASREQNTGELFF. The sequenced DNA: TGCAGTGCTAGTAGGGAGCAGAACACCGGGGAGCTGTTTTTT.